Presented here are 24 T cell receptor beta chains from one specimen sequenced in a study of cytomegalovirus exposure and HLA in healthy donors. The study ran its PCR with 60 Vbeta and 13 Jbeta primers. Assay: immunoSEQ multiplex PCR; the TCRdb copy retains only in-frame clones and omits some. The profile shows some 130,000 clones, roughly 82% of them singletons. The source material was PBMCs. The origin of the receptors is a male donor in good health and CMV-seropositive.

V usage is TRBV28 and J usage is TRBJ2-2; D gene uncertain. Trimming removed 6 bases from V and 0 bases from J, with 17 bases in between. In germline, CDR1 is MDHEN, CDR2 SYDVKM. The CDR3 is 17 amino acids. Here the CDR3 reads CASSSPFDTSNTGELFF. In nucleotides, the CDR3 is TGTGCCAGCAGCTCTCCTTTCGACACCTCGAACACCGGGGAGCTGTTTTTT.

This clone appeared a single time. This chain links TRBV28 with TRBJ1-4, with 7 positions matching TRBD1. Germline lookup yields CDR1 MDHEN and CDR2 SYDVKM. Trimming took 5 bases from V and 14 from J; bases not matched to a gene: 5. The CDR3 has 11 amino acids. CDR3 DNA: TGTGCCAGCAGTCTGGGACAGCGGCTGTTTTTT. This gives the protein CASSLGQRLFF.

The CDR3 loop reads CASSLVGEQYF. The CDR3 DNA sequence: TGTGCCAGCAGTTTAGTCGGCGAGCAGTACTTC. J is TRBJ2-7 and V is TRBV28; no clear D gene. CDR1 and CDR2 (germline): MDHEN, SYDVKM. Trimming removed 2 bases from V and 6 bases from J, with 5 bases in between. This CDR3 is built from 11 residues.

CDR3 sequence reads: CASSDRGLLNTEAFF. The CDR3, as DNA: TGTGCCAGCAGTGATCGGGGACTTCTGAACACTGAAGCTTTCTTT. This chain uses TRBV6-1 with TRBJ1-1, with a possible D match to TRBD1 (5 bases). The length of the CDR3 is 15 residues. With 3 bases removed from V and 0 bases from J, the gap between germline ends came to 11 bases. The germline V gene encodes CDR1 MNHNS and CDR2 SASEGT.

CDR3 sequence (DNA): TGTGCCAGCCTCGCACAGGGGGGCTATGGCTACACCTTC. Amino acid sequence: CASLAQGGYGYTF. This chain links TRBV2 with TRBJ1-2; 8 positions agree with TRBD1. Germline V lookup: CDR1 SNHLY, CDR2 FYNNEI. CDR3 size: 13 residues. V dropped 8 bases and J dropped 4; count of bases not matched to a gene: 6.

J is TRBJ2-7 and V is TRBV15; 7 bases match TRBD2. Germline assignment: CDR1 LNHNV and CDR2 YYDKDF (reference sequence). V shed 0 bases, J shed 0 bases, and the junction held 2 bases outside the gene matches. This CDR3 region has 15 residues. DNA of the CDR3: TGTGCCACCAGCAGAGAGGGCGGGAGCTCCTACGAGCAGTACTTC. It yields the protein CATSREGGSSYEQYF.

The rearrangement links TRBV30 to TRBJ1-2, with D unresolved. The CDR3 totals 11 residues. Germline CDR1 reads GTSNPN; CDR2 reads SVGIG (reference sequence). The V and J ends lost 4 bases and 4 bases respectively, with 7 bases between them. The CDR3 loop is CAWTTRYGYTF. The DNA for the CDR3 is TGTGCCTGGACAACGCGCTATGGCTACACCTTC.

The gene calls are TRBV18 and TRBJ2-1, with TRBD2 matching 9 bases. CDR3 length equals 14 residues. Losses at the gene ends were 8 bases for V and 4 bases for J; bases not matched to a gene: 6. Germline CDR1 is KGHSH and CDR2 is LQKENI. In nucleotides, the CDR3 is TGTGCCAGCGGCTTAGCGGGAGTTTACAATGAGCAGTTCTTC. This sequence encodes CASGLAGVYNEQFF.

The CDR3 DNA reads as TGTGCCAGCAGCACCGGTAGCGGGAGCGGGGAGACCCAGTACTTC. This codes for CASSTGSGSGETQYF. The V gene is TRBV7-2, the J gene TRBJ2-5; 9 bases match TRBD2. The germline V gene has CDR1 SGHTA and CDR2 FQGNSA. The CDR3 covers 15 residues. V shed 5 bases, J shed 5 bases, and the junction held 9 bases outside the gene matches. Together with reference TRBV7-2 and TRBJ2-5, the CDR3 gives the full variable domain: GAGVSQSPSNKVTEKGKDVELRCDPISGHTALYWYRQSLGQGLEFLIYFQGNSAPDKSGLPSDRFSAERTGGSVSTLTIQRTQQEDSAVYLCASSTGSGSGETQYFGPGTRLLVL.

The chain joins TRBV28 to TRBJ1-2; D remains unclear. The CDR3 is 13 residues long. The germline V and J ends were trimmed by 6 bases and 12 bases, with 20 bases remaining between them. The germline CDR1 and CDR2 sequences are MDHEN and SYDVKM. CDR3 sequence reads: CASSSGRVYADTF. The CDR3 coding sequence is TGTGCCAGCAGCTCCGGGAGGGTGTATGCCGACACCTTC.

This chain links TRBV27 with TRBJ2-6; D gene uncertain. CDR3 size: 16 residues. V gave up 1 base and J gave up 0 bases, with 7 bases separating them. Germline-derived CDR1 and CDR2 are MNHEY and SMNVEV (reference sequence). Here the CDR3 reads CASSLLVASGANVLTF. In nucleotides, the CDR3 is TGTGCCAGCAGTTTATTGGTAGCCTCTGGGGCCAACGTCCTGACTTTC.

The chain employs TRBV7-8 and TRBJ2-5, with 7 bases aligning to TRBD1. The CDR3 spans 14 residues. CDR1 is SGHVS, CDR2 FQNEAQ, per germline. The J segment lost 3 bases and the V segment lost 1 base, leaving 2 bases of the junction unmatched. The CDR3 nucleotides are TGTGCCAGCAGCTTAGTTACAGGGGAAGAGACCCAGTACTTC. As protein: CASSLVTGEETQYF.

The chain links TRBV7-8 to TRBJ2-7, with 10 bases aligning to TRBD2. Germline values: CDR1 SGHVS, CDR2 FQNEAQ. V was pared by 7 bases and J by 3 bases, with 6 bases of the junction left unmatched. The CDR3 spans 14 residues. The CDR3 DNA is TGTGCCAGCAACCGAGCGGGAGGGGGCTACGAGCAGTACTTC. It specifies CASNRAGGGYEQYF. Looking up the rest from reference TRBV7-8 and TRBJ2-7 gives the full variable domain: GAGVSQSPRYKVAKRGQDVALRCDPISGHVSLFWYQQALGQGPEFLTYFQNEAQLDKSGLPSDRFFAERPEGSVSTLKIQRTQQEDSAVYLCASNRAGGGYEQYFGPGTRLTVT.

The gene calls are TRBV5-4 and TRBJ2-1, with 14 bases lining up with TRBD2. The length of the CDR3 is 17 residues. From germline, CDR1 is SGHNT and CDR2 YYREEE (reference sequence). The ends lost 0 bases at V and 9 bases at J; junction bases unmatched: 8. For the CDR3, the DNA is TGTGCCAGCAGCTTGGAGGCGGGGACTAGCGGGAGTCCTGAGCAGTTCTTC. It yields the protein CASSLEAGTSGSPEQFF.

The chain is built from TRBV30 and TRBJ2-3, with 9 nucleotides matching TRBD2. This CDR3 is 15 amino acids long. J lost 4 bases, V lost 5 bases, and 10 bases had no gene match. Germline values: CDR1 GTSNPN, CDR2 SVGIG (reference sequence). The CDR3 bases are TGTGCCTGGCATACTTGGGCGGGAGGGCCAGATACGCAGTATTTT. Protein product: CAWHTWAGGPDTQYF.

Only a few counts were recorded for this clone. The CDR3 bases are TGTGCCAGCAGCTCGGGAGTAGAGCAGTTCTTC. Translating gives CASSSGVEQFF. The gene calls are TRBV7-9 and TRBJ2-1; a weak D match, TRBD2 (6 bases). The length of the CDR3 is 11 residues. The V end was cut by 4 bases, the J end by 10 bases, with 8 bases between. The germline gives CDR1 SEHNR, CDR2 FQNEAQ (reference sequence).

This clone was found once. The CDR3 region has the DNA TGTGCCAGCAGTTACGGACTAGCGGTCAACTACAATGAGCAGTTCTTC. Amino acids: CASSYGLAVNYNEQFF. The V gene is TRBV6-6, the J gene TRBJ2-1, with TRBD2 matching over 10 bases. In germline, CDR1 is MNHNY, CDR2 SVGAGI (reference sequence). The CDR3 covers 16 residues. With 2 bases clipped from V and 3 bases from J, the junction kept 4 bases outside the gene matches.

CDR3 nucleotides: TGCGCCAGCAGCTTGGACGGGTGGGTCACTGAAGCTTTCTTT. It is translated as CASSLDGWVTEAFF. The chain uses TRBV5-1 and TRBJ1-1; no reliable D call. The V and J ends lost 0 bases and 4 bases respectively, with 10 bases between them. Germline-derived CDR1 and CDR2 are SGHRS and YFSETQ. This CDR3 has 14 amino acids.

The genes are TRBV7-3 and TRBJ2-3; tentatively, D is TRBD2 (6 bases). CDR3 length: 18 residues. V lost 5 bases, J lost 6 bases, and 27 bases lay in between. The germline V gene has CDR1 SGHTA and CDR2 FQGTGA. The CDR3 spells CASSAQYVGTPPQDTQYF. CDR3 coding DNA: TGTGCCAGCAGCGCCCAGTACGTAGGGACTCCACCGCAGGATACGCAGTATTTT. Based on the CDR3 plus reference TRBV7-3 and TRBJ2-3, the full variable domain is GAGVSQTPSNKVTEKGKYVELRCDPISGHTALYWYRQSLGQGPEFLIYFQGTGAADDSGLPNDRFFAVRPEGSVSTLKIQRTERGDSAVYLCASSAQYVGTPPQDTQYFGPGTRLTVL.

This sequence joins TRBV11-1 and TRBJ2-3, with D perhaps matching TRBD2 (8 bases). The V end lost 2 bases, the J end lost 6 bases, and 27 bases lay between the germline ends. The CDR3 length is 19 residues. CDR1 is SGHAT, CDR2 FQDESV, per germline (reference sequence). CDR3 sequence: CASSLRGGAMSGSGDTQYF. CDR3 coding DNA: TGTGCCAGCAGCTTAAGAGGGGGCGCGATGAGCGGGAGTGGTGATACGCAGTATTTT.

This chain joins TRBV7-3 and TRBJ2-3, with 14 bases identical to TRBD2. This CDR3 is built from 15 residues. Looked up from germline, CDR1 is SGHTA and CDR2 is FQGTGA. J was trimmed by 5 bases and V by 4 bases; bases with no gene match: 2. The CDR3: CASSSGTSGRDTQYF. DNA for the CDR3: TGTGCCAGCAGCTCCGGGACTAGCGGGAGAGATACGCAGTATTTT. Full variable domain (missing parts from reference TRBV7-3 and TRBJ2-3): GAGVSQTPSNKVTEKGKYVELRCDPISGHTALYWYRQSLGQGPEFLIYFQGTGAADDSGLPNDRFFAVRPEGSVSTLKIQRTERGDSAVYLCASSSGTSGRDTQYFGPGTRLTVL.

This chain connects TRBV7-3 to TRBJ2-2; TRBD2 is a possible D gene (5 bases). This CDR3 spans 15 amino acids. The V gene lost 2 bases and the J gene lost 6 bases, with 13 bases spanning the gap. The V gene's germline CDR1 is SGHTA and CDR2 FQGTGA. CDR3 nucleotide sequence: TGTGCCAGCAGCTTAGACGGGAAGTCGGCCGGGGAGCTGTTTTTT. This encodes CASSLDGKSAGELFF. The variable domain in full, completed from reference TRBV7-3 and TRBJ2-2, reads GAGVSQTPSNKVTEKGKYVELRCDPISGHTALYWYRQSLGQGPEFLIYFQGTGAADDSGLPNDRFFAVRPEGSVSTLKIQRTERGDSAVYLCASSLDGKSAGELFFGEGSRLTVL.

Notes on this clone: The sample contains more than one DNA sequence encoding this CDR3. V gene TRBV9 combines with J gene TRBJ2-2; 12 nucleotides agree with TRBD2. The CDR3 is 17 residues long. The V segment lost 3 bases and the J segment 3 bases; nucleotides outside the gene matches: 6. Germline V gives CDR1 SGDLS, CDR2 YYNGEE. The CDR3 is CASSGLAGERDTGELFF. CDR3 nucleotides: TGTGCCAGCAGCGGACTAGCGGGAGAGAGGGACACCGGGGAGCTGTTTTTT. The full variable domain, rest sourced from reference TRBV9 and TRBJ2-2, is DSGVTQTPKHLITATGQRVTLRCSPRSGDLSVYWYQQSLDQGLQFLIQYYNGEERAKGNILERFSAQQFPDLHSELNLSSLELGDSALYFCASSGLAGERDTGELFFGEGSRLTVL.

The V and J genes are TRBV5-1 and TRBJ1-4, with 7 bases fitting TRBD1. CDR1 and CDR2 (germline): SGHRS, YFSETQ. The CDR3 is 15 residues long. Trimming removed 1 base from V and 5 bases from J; junction bases left unmatched: 5. The DNA of the CDR3 is TGCGCCAGCAGCTTGACAGGGGACCTAAATGAAAAACTGTTTTTT. The encoded protein is CASSLTGDLNEKLFF.